Following are 2 T cell receptor beta chains from one sample sequenced in a study of blood T cell repertoires in COVID-19. Method: immunoSEQ multiplex PCR; TCRdb's copy keeps in-frame clones and lacks some. The sample includes over 300,000 clones, more than 75% of them seen just once. The sequenced sample was PBMCs or T cells enriched from blood (not recorded which). These receptor sequences come from a woman aged 18-35 years who had recovered from COVID-19.

The chain is built from TRBV29-1 and TRBJ1-1, with 8 bases identical to TRBD1. Germline V gives CDR1 SQVTM, CDR2 ANQGSEA. The CDR3 sequence is 13 residues long. The trim removed 6 bases at V and 0 bases at J, leaving 3 bases unmatched. The CDR3 spells CSVRDRLNTEAFF. The CDR3 region has the DNA TGCAGCGTGAGGGACAGGCTGAACACTGAAGCTTTCTTT.

V and J are TRBV6-5 and TRBJ2-7, with a possible D match to TRBD1 (5 bases). The CDR3 is 13 amino acids. Looked up from germline, CDR1 is MNHEY and CDR2 is SVGAGI. The V gene lost 0 bases and the J gene lost 6 bases, with 9 bases spanning the gap. CDR3 coding DNA: TGTGCCAGCAGTTACTCTAAGGGGCTCGAGCAGTACTTC. Protein sequence: CASSYSKGLEQYF.